The present T cell receptor beta chain was sequenced within a study of beta chain features in type 1 diabetes. Study observations and caveats: In every one of the four CD4+ subsets, TCRB CDR3s were moderately but significantly shorter in Type 1 diabetes patients.

As regards this clone: Its antigen is not identified.

Expressed TCRB transcripts were sequenced, since all the RNA that had been isolated was reverse transcribed. The method was immunoSEQ multiplex PCR; TCRdb's version includes in-frame clones alone and lacks a portion of them. The sample lists roughly 50,000 clones; 42% were seen once. Germline CDR1 SEHNR, CDR2 FQNEAQ (reference sequence). The CDR3 has 15 residues. The ends lost 6 bases at V and 0 bases at J; junction bases unmatched: 6. The origin of this receptor is a man aged 25 to 45 with type 1 diabetes. The chain couples TRBV7-9 to TRBJ2-3, with 7 bases fitting TRBD2. The material sequenced was Tregs from blood. CDR3 loop: CASSRISGSTDTQYF. As DNA, the CDR3 is TGTGCCAGCAGTCGTATTAGCGGGAGCACAGATACGCAGTATTTT.